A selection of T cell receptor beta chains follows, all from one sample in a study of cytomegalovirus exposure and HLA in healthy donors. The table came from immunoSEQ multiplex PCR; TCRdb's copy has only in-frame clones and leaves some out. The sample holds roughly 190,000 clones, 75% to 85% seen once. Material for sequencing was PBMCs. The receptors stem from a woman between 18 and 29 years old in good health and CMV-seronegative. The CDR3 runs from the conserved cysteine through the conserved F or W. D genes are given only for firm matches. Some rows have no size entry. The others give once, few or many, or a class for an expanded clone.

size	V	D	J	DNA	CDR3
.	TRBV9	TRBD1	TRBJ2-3	TGTGCCAGCAGCGCACCACATGACAGGGATTGGAGAACAGATACGCAGTATTTT	CASSAPHDRDWRTDTQYF
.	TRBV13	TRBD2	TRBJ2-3	TGTGCCAGCAGCTTTCTTCTAGCGGGGGAGGGAGATACGCAGTATTTT	CASSFLLAGEGDTQYF
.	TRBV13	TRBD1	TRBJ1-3	TGTGCCAGCAGCCGCGGGACAGCCTCTGGAAACACCATATATTTT	CASSRGTASGNTIYF
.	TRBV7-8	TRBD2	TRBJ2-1	TGTGCCAGCAGCTTAAGCTCCAGCGGGGGGAACAATGAGCAGTTCTTC	CASSLSSSGGNNEQFF
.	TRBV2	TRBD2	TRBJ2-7	TGTGCCAGCAGGGGACTAGCGGGAGTCGGAGGCGAGCAGTACTTC	CASRGLAGVGGEQYF
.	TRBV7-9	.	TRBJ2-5	TGTGCCAGCAGCTTACGGGGTGCCGGCGACGAGACCCAGTACTTC	CASSLRGAGDETQYF
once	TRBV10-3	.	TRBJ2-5	TGTGCCATCAGAACAGACAGTTTCCAAGAGACCCAGTACTTC	CAIRTDSFQETQYF
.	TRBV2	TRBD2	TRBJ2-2	TGTGCCAGCAGGCCCGGACTAGCGGGGGGGCCTAGGAGCACCGGGGAGCTGTTTTTT	CASRPGLAGGPRSTGELFF
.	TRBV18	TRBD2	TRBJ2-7	TGTGCCAGCTCACCACTGACTAGCGGGGGACATTCCTACGAGCAGTACTTC	CASSPLTSGGHSYEQYF
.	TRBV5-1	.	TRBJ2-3	TGCGCCAGCAGCTTCGGGGGACTCGCAGATACGCAGTATTTT	CASSFGGLADTQYF
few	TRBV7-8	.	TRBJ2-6	TGTGCCAGCAGCTTAGGACAGGTGATCTCTGGGGCCAACGTCCTGACTTTC	CASSLGQVISGANVLTF
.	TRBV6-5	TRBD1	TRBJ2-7	TGTGCCAGCAGTTACGGGTCAGGGGGCGAGCAGTACTTC	CASSYGSGGEQYF
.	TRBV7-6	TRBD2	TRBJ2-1	TGTGCCAGCAGCCTGGGACTAGCCGAGCAGTTCTTC	CASSLGLAEQFF
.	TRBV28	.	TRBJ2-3	TGTGCCAGCAGTTTCGGGGGGCCGACAGATACGCAGTATTTT	CASSFGGPTDTQYF
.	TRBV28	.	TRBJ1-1	TGTGCCAGCACCCCGGGAATGACAGGCAACACTGAAGCTTTCTTT	CASTPGMTGNTEAFF
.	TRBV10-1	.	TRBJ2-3	TGCGCCAGCATGCGGGGGCGGGATACGCAGTATTTT	CASMRGRDTQYF
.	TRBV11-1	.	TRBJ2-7	TGTGCCAGCAGCTTAGACCCTGGGTGGAGTTCCTCCGAGCAGTACTTC	CASSLDPGWSSSEQYF
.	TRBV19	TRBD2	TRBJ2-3	TGTGCCAGTAGACTAGCGGGGGGCACAGATACGCAGTATTTT	CASRLAGGTDTQYF
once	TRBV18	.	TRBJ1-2	TGTGCCAGCTCGGAGAGAATGCCCTATGGCTACACCTTC	CASSERMPYGYTF
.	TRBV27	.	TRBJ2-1	TGTGCCAGCAGTTTATCTAGGGGATACAATGAGCAGTTCTTC	CASSLSRGYNEQFF
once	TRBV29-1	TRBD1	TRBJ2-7	TGCAGCGCCCTAGACAGGGCGGGCTACGAGCAGTACTTC	CSALDRAGYEQYF
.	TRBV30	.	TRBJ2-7	TGTGCCTGGAGTGTCTCCTACGAGCAGTACTTC	CAWSVSYEQYF
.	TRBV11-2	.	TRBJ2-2	TGTGCCAGCAGCTACGACAGTAGTCAGGTAGCCGGGGAGCTGTTTTTT	CASSYDSSQVAGELFF
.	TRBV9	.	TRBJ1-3	TGTGCCAGCAGCGCCCAAACTTCAAACACCATATATTTT	CASSAQTSNTIYF
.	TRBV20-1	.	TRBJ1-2	TGCAGTGCTAGGGCAACTGGCTACACCTTC	CSARATGYTF
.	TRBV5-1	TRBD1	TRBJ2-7	TGCGCCAGCAGCTCGGGACAGGTCCCATACGAGCAGTACTTC	CASSSGQVPYEQYF
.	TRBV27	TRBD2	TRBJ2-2	TGTGCCAGCAGTCCCAGCCTTGGGGGAGGGAGGACCGGGGAGCTGTTTTTT	CASSPSLGGGRTGELFF
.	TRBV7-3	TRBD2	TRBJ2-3	TGTGCCAGCAGCCCTAGACTAGCGGGAGGAACAGATACGCAGTATTTT	CASSPRLAGGTDTQYF
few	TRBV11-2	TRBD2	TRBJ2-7	TGTGCCAGCAGCCAGGGACTAGCGGGAGTCCACGAGCAGTACTTC	CASSQGLAGVHEQYF
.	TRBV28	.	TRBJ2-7	TGTGCCAGCAGTTACCTCAGGACTAGGGGGACCTACGAGCAGTACTTC	CASSYLRTRGTYEQYF
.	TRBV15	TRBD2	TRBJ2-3	TGTGCCACCAGCAGGGCACTAGCGGCGAGCACAGATACGCAGTATTTT	CATSRALAASTDTQYF
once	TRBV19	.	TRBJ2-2	TGTGCCAGTAGTGCCGCCCAAGCAGGGTTCACCGGGGAGCTGTTTTTT	CASSAAQAGFTGELFF
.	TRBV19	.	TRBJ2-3	TGTGCCAGTAGTCCCATACAGGGAATAGATACGCAGTATTTT	CASSPIQGIDTQYF
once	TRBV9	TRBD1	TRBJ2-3	TGTGCCAGCAGTCTCGGACAGGCTAGCACAGATACGCAGTATTTT	CASSLGQASTDTQYF
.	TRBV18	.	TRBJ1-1	TGTGCCAGCTGGCGGGGAGGTATGAACACTGAAGCTTTCTTT	CASWRGGMNTEAFF
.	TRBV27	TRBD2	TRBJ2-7	TGTGCCAGCAGTCCTCTAGCGGGGGACCTCTACGAGCAGTACTTC	CASSPLAGDLYEQYF
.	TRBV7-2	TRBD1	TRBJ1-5	TGTGCCAGCACTCTAGAGAGGGGGACAGGGGCGCCCAATCAGCCCCAGCATTTT	CASTLERGTGAPNQPQHF
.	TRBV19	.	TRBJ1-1	TGTGCCAGTAGTATGGACAGCCTAGTGAACACTGAAGCTTTCTTT	CASSMDSLVNTEAFF
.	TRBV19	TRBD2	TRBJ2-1	TGTGCCAGTAAGCGGGAGCCCTCCTACAATGAGCAGTTCTTC	CASKREPSYNEQFF
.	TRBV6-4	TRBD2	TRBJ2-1	TGTGCCAGCAGCGTACTAGCGGGGGTATACAATGAGCAGTTCTTC	CASSVLAGVYNEQFF
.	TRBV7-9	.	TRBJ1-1	TGTGCCAGCAGCCATACACCCGCGGGGGGTGAAGCTTTCTTT	CASSHTPAGGEAFF
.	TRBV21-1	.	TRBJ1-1	TGTGCCAGCAGCAAAGGGGCCGGGACAGGGTATTCGGGTACTGAAGCTTTCTTT	CASSKGAGTGYSGTEAFF
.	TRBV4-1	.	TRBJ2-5	TGCGCCAGCAGCCAATCCGGGACACTCCAAGAGACCCAGTACTTC	CASSQSGTLQETQYF
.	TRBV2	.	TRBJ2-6	TGTGCCAGCAGTGAAGGGGGCAGGGTCTTTGGGGCCAACGTCCTGACTTTC	CASSEGGRVFGANVLTF
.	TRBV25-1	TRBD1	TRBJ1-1	TGTGCCAGCAGTGAATTGGGACAGCCACTGAACACTGAAGCTTTCTTT	CASSELGQPLNTEAFF
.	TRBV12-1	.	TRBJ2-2	TGTGCCAGCAGCTTTGTAACTAGCGGGACATCCGGGGAGCTGTTTTTT	CASSFVTSGTSGELFF
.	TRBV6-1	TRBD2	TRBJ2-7	TGTGCCAGCAGTGTCCCGGGGGGTCCCGTCTTCTACGAGCAGTACTTC	CASSVPGGPVFYEQYF
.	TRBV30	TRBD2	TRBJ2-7	TGTGCCTGGAGGCCTTGGACTAGCGGGAGGTTTGAGCAGTACTTC	CAWRPWTSGRFEQYF
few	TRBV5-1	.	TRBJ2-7	TGCGCCAGCAGTACGACAGGTTCCTACGAGCAGTACTTC	CASSTTGSYEQYF
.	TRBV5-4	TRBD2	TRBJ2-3	TGTGCCAGCAGCCCTCCTAGCGGGCATGGGGGGGCAGATACGCAGTATTTT	CASSPPSGHGGADTQYF
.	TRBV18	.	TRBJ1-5	TGTGCCAGCTCACCGGGACACCCATTTCAGCCCCAGCATTTT	CASSPGHPFQPQHF
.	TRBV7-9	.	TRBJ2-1	TGTGCCAGCATCCCTAGAGAGAATTGGTCGCCTAGTGAGCAGTTCTTC	CASIPRENWSPSEQFF
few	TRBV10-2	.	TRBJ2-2	TGCGCCAGCATTGGACTGAGGAACACCGGGGAGCTGTTTTTT	CASIGLRNTGELFF
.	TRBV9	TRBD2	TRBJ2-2	TGTGCCAGCAGCTCCCGATTGAGCGGGGTCCGCACCGGGGAGCTGTTTTTT	CASSSRLSGVRTGELFF
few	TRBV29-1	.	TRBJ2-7	TGCAGCGTTGAAGAATTAGCGACCCACGAGCAGTACTTC	CSVEELATHEQYF
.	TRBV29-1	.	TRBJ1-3	TGCAGCGGCATCCCGCACAGGTCTACGGGAAACACCATATATTTT	CSGIPHRSTGNTIYF
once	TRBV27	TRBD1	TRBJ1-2	TGTGCCAGCAGGCCGGGACAGGGGTACTATGGCTACACCTTC	CASRPGQGYYGYTF
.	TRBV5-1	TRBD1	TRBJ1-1	TGCGCCAGCAGCTACACCCAACAGGGGGCCGACACTGAAGCTTTCTTT	CASSYTQQGADTEAFF
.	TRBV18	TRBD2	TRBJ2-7	TGTGCCAGCTCACAAGCCGGGACTAGCCTATTTACGGGGGAGCAGTACTTC	CASSQAGTSLFTGEQYF